Listed here is a single T cell receptor beta chain. The sample originates from a study of shared clonotypes between healthy human individuals. Study-level background: CD4 naive and CD4 memory each took three plates per donor, while CD8 naive took two and CD8 memory one.

The length of the CDR3 is 12 residues. The germline V gene has CDR1 SGHAT and CDR2 FQNNGV. V was pared by 5 bases and J by 4 bases, with 0 bases of the junction left unmatched. This table comes from immunoSEQ multiplex PCR, and its TCRdb copy is limited to in-frame clones, with some not included. The repertoire holds approximately 640,000 clones, with 55% to 75% as singletons. The sequence came from a woman in her thirties in good health. Sequenced: memory CD4+ T cells sorted from blood. As for subset: CD45RA-negative fraction. The chain couples TRBV11-2 to TRBJ2-7, with 9 bases fitting TRBD1. CDR3 residues: CASSGTGYEQYF. Written as DNA, the CDR3 is TGTGCCAGCAGCGGGACAGGGTACGAGCAGTACTTC.